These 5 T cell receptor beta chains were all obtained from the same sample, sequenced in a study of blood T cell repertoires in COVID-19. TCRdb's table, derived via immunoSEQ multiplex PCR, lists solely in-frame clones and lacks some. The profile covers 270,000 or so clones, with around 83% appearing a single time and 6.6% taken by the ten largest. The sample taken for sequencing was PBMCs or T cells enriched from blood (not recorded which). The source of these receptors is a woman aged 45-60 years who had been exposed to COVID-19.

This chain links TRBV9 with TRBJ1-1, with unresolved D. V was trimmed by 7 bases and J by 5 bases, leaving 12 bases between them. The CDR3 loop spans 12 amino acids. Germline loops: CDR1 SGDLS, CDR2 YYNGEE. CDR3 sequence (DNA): TGTGCCAGCGCCGGACGAGGGACTGAAGCTTTCTTT. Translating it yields CASAGRGTEAFF.

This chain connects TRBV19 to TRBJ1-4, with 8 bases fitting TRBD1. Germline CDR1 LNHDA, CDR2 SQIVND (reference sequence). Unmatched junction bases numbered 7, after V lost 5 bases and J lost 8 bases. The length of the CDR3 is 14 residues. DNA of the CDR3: TGTGCCAGTAGTTTGACAGGGGTTGACGAAAAACTGTTTTTT. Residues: CASSLTGVDEKLFF.

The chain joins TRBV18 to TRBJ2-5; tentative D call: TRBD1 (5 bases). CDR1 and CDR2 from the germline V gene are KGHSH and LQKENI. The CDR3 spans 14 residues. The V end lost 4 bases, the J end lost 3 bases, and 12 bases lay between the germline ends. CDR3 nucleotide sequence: TGTGCCAGCTCACAAAGGCAGGGAAAAGAGACCCAGTACTTC. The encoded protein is CASSQRQGKETQYF. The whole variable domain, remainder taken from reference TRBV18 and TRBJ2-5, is NAGVMQNPRHLVRRRGQEARLRCSPMKGHSHVYWYRQLPEEGLKFMVYLQKENIIDESGMPKERFSAEFPKEGPSILRIQQVVRGDSAAYFCASSQRQGKETQYFGPGTRLLVL.

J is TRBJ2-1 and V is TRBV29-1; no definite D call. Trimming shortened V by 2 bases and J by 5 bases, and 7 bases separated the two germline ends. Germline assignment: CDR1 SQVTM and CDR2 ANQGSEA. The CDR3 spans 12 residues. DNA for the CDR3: TGCAGCGTTGAACCGCAGAACAATGAGCAGTTCTTC. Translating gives CSVEPQNNEQFF.

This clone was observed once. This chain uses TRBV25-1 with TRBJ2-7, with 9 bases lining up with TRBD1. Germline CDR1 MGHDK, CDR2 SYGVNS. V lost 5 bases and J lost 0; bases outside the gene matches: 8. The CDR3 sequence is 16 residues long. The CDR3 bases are TGTGCCAGCAGTACGACCGGGACAGGGACCTCCTACGAGCAGTACTTC. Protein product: CASSTTGTGTSYEQYF.